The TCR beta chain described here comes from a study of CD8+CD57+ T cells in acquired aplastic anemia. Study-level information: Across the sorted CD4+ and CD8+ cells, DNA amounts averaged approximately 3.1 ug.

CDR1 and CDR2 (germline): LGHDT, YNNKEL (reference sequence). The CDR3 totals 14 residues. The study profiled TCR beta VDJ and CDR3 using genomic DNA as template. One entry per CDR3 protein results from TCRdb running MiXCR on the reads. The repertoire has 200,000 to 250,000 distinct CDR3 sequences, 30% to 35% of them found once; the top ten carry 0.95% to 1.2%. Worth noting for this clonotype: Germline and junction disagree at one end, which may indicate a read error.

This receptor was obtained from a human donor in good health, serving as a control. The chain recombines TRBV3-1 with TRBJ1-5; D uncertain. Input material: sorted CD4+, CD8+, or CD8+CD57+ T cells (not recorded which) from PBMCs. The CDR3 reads CASSKSAWGYGMNF. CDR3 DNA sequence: TGTGCCAGCAGCAAGAGCGCCTGGGGATATGGGATGAATTTT. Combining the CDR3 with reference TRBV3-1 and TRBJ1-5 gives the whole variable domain DTAVSQTPKYLVTQMGNDKSIKCEQNLGHDTMYWYKQDSKKFLKIMFSYNNKELIINETVPNRFSPKSPDKAHLNLHINSLELGDSAVYFCASSKSAWGYGMNFGDGTRLSIL.